A selection of T cell receptor beta chains follows, all from one sample in a study of neurological immune-mediated disorders. TCRdb reanalysed the 5' RACE reads using MiXCR and keeps one entry per CDR3 protein. In the table there are 90,000 to 100,000 distinct CDR3 sequences, around 3.3% of which are singletons. Sample: PBMCs. The receptors were sampled from a woman under 30 with multiple sclerosis. CDR3s leave out the opening cysteine and the closing phenylalanine or tryptophan. The order of the fields is V gene, D gene, clone size, J gene, CDR3 protein. The D gene is left open where the match is weak. The size entry is marked missing in some rows and otherwise reads once, few, many or a size class.

V gene: TRBV18
D gene: TRBD2
clone size: many
J gene: TRBJ2-7
CDR3 protein: ASSPVTSGGYEQY

V gene: TRBV20-1
D gene: .
clone size: many
J gene: TRBJ1-6
CDR3 protein: SAKDRSNSPLH

V gene: TRBV6-1
D gene: .
clone size: many
J gene: TRBJ1-6
CDR3 protein: ASREGLNSPLH

V gene: TRBV20-1
D gene: .
clone size: many
J gene: TRBJ1-5
CDR3 protein: SARDTTSNQPQH

V gene: TRBV7-9
D gene: .
clone size: many
J gene: TRBJ1-1
CDR3 protein: ASSLRQDTEAF

V gene: TRBV20-1
D gene: .
clone size: many
J gene: TRBJ1-4
CDR3 protein: SAREDVLGATNEKLF

V gene: TRBV3-1
D gene: .
clone size: many
J gene: TRBJ1-5
CDR3 protein: ASSQSDGHQPQH

V gene: TRBV5-6
D gene: .
clone size: many
J gene: TRBJ1-1
CDR3 protein: ASSLALTGGTEAF

V gene: TRBV2
D gene: .
clone size: many
J gene: TRBJ1-1
CDR3 protein: ASSEGREWVPSEAF

V gene: TRBV15
D gene: .
clone size: many
J gene: TRBJ2-7
CDR3 protein: ATSGRGFLEQY

V gene: TRBV11-2
D gene: TRBD1
clone size: many
J gene: TRBJ2-1
CDR3 protein: ASSPDRTGVRYNEQF

V gene: TRBV20-1
D gene: TRBD1
clone size: many
J gene: TRBJ1-6
CDR3 protein: SARVGQGHSPLH

V gene: TRBV4-1
D gene: .
clone size: many
J gene: TRBJ2-1
CDR3 protein: ASSQTNYNEQF

V gene: TRBV20-1
D gene: TRBD2
clone size: .
J gene: TRBJ2-3
CDR3 protein: SAPGLVTDTQY

V gene: TRBV4-1
D gene: TRBD2
clone size: many
J gene: TRBJ2-7
CDR3 protein: ASSEAGGVGEQY

V gene: TRBV7-2
D gene: .
clone size: many
J gene: TRBJ2-2
CDR3 protein: ASSLVGGTGELF

V gene: TRBV4-2
D gene: TRBD2
clone size: many
J gene: TRBJ2-7
CDR3 protein: ASSQEGGLAGGWDEQY

V gene: TRBV5-1
D gene: TRBD2
clone size: many
J gene: TRBJ2-7
CDR3 protein: ASSLGAGPSYEQY

V gene: TRBV14
D gene: TRBD1
clone size: .
J gene: TRBJ1-2
CDR3 protein: ASSLTGGSYYGYT

V gene: TRBV28
D gene: .
clone size: many
J gene: TRBJ2-7
CDR3 protein: ASNGQSYEQY

V gene: TRBV29-1
D gene: TRBD2
clone size: many
J gene: TRBJ2-5
CDR3 protein: SVCGGRAVSGETQY

V gene: TRBV20-1
D gene: TRBD2
clone size: many
J gene: TRBJ2-5
CDR3 protein: SASATGTRD

V gene: TRBV6-1
D gene: .
clone size: many
J gene: TRBJ2-5
CDR3 protein: ASTPRVAQETQY

V gene: TRBV6-6
D gene: .
clone size: many
J gene: TRBJ1-2
CDR3 protein: ASRPLGAPKDGYT

V gene: TRBV7-8
D gene: TRBD1
clone size: .
J gene: TRBJ2-2
CDR3 protein: DSSTGAQELF

V gene: TRBV6-1
D gene: .
clone size: many
J gene: TRBJ2-3
CDR3 protein: ASRPPGHLSTDTQY

V gene: TRBV5-6
D gene: .
clone size: many
J gene: TRBJ2-3
CDR3 protein: ASTRDTTDTQY

V gene: TRBV5-1
D gene: .
clone size: many
J gene: TRBJ1-6
CDR3 protein: ASSLWETVNSPLH

V gene: TRBV6-6
D gene: TRBD2
clone size: few
J gene: TRBJ2-2
CDR3 protein: ASGRAEGELF

V gene: TRBV4-1
D gene: TRBD1
clone size: few
J gene: TRBJ2-7
CDR3 protein: ASSQMGQGANEQY

V gene: TRBV25-1
D gene: .
clone size: many
J gene: TRBJ2-7
CDR3 protein: ASRGVYEQY